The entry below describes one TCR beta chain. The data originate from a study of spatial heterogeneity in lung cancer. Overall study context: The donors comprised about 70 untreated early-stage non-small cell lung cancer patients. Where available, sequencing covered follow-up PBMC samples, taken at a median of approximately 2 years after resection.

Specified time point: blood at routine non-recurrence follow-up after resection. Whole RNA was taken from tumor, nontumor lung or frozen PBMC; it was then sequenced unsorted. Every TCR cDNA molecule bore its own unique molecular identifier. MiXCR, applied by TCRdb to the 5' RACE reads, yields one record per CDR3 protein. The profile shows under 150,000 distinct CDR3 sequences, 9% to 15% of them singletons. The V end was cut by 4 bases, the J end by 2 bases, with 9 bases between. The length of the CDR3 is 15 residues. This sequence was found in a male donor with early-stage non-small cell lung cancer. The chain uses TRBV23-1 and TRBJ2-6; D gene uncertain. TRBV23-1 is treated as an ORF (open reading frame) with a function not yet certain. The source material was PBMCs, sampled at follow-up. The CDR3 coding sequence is TGCGCCAGCAGTCCCAGAGGCCCTGGGGCCAACGTCCTGACTTTC. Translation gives CASSPRGPGANVLTF.